The rows below give T cell receptor beta chains drawn from one sample of a study of lymphopenia after photon versus proton radiotherapy. The protocol was immunoSEQ multiplex PCR, while the TCRdb copy is restricted to in-frame clones and leaves out a portion. Of 150,000 to 200,000 clones in the sample, approximately 86% were seen once. The material was peripheral blood, obtained from a patient treated with photon-based radiotherapy. Receptors were obtained from a middle-aged man with gastric cancer. Each CDR3 is given with its conserved first and last residue. The order of the fields is clone size, D gene, V gene, J gene, CDR3 DNA, CDR3 protein. The D gene is left open where the match is weak. Size tells how often a clone was seen (once, few, many) or the class of an expanded clone, and some rows leave it out.

NA,NA,TRBV7-2,TRBJ2-1,TGTGCCAGCAGCTTAGGCCCGGAGCGGCACTCCTACAATGAGCAGTTCTTC,CASSLGPERHSYNEQFF
NA,NA,TRBV6-5,TRBJ1-5,TGTGCCAGCAGGGTGACAGGTCGGAGCAATCAGCCCCAGCATTTT,CASRVTGRSNQPQHF
NA,TRBD2,TRBV5-4,TRBJ2-7,TGTGCCAGCAGCCCCGGGGGTAGCGGGAGGGCCTTCTACGAGCAGTACTTC,CASSPGGSGRAFYEQYF
NA,NA,TRBV25-1,TRBJ2-7,TGTGCCAGTCGACACAGGGAAGGCGAGCAGTACTTC,CASRHREGEQYF
NA,NA,TRBV18,TRBJ1-1,TGTGCCAGCTCACCCGGGGGACGGAACACTGAAGCTTTCTTT,CASSPGGRNTEAFF
NA,NA,TRBV6-6,TRBJ1-1,TGTGCCAGCTCGATTATCCCAGACACTGAAGCTTTCTTT,CASSIIPDTEAFF
NA,TRBD2,TRBV4-3,TRBJ2-2,TGCGCCAGCAGCCAAGATTTGGGGCGGGAGCTTCCCACCGGGGAGCTGTTTTTT,CASSQDLGRELPTGELFF
once,NA,TRBV28,TRBJ2-5,TGTGCCAGCAGTTTAAGTGGCGTATCGTACCAAGAGACCCAGTACTTC,CASSLSGVSYQETQYF
few,NA,TRBV15,TRBJ1-3,TGTGCCACCAGCAGCCAGGTTTCAGGAAACACCATATATTTT,CATSSQVSGNTIYF
once,NA,TRBV18,TRBJ2-6,TGTGCCAGCTCGCGCCAAGGCTCTGGGGCCAACGTCCTGACTTTC,CASSRQGSGANVLTF
NA,NA,TRBV6-5,TRBJ1-2,TGTGCCAGCAGTCCTGGACAGAACTATGGCTACACCTTC,CASSPGQNYGYTF
once,NA,TRBV7-2,TRBJ2-5,TGTGCCAGCAGCTTGGAGCGGTTAGGGTCCCAGTACTTC,CASSLERLGSQYF
NA,TRBD1,TRBV5-1,TRBJ2-2,TGCGCCAGCAGCCCCCGACAGGGGGCTCTTAGCGGGGAGCTGTTTTTT,CASSPRQGALSGELFF
few,NA,TRBV28,TRBJ1-5,TGTGCCAGCAGTTTGGAGACTAGCAATCAGCCCCAGCATTTT,CASSLETSNQPQHF
few,NA,TRBV7-8,TRBJ1-1,TGTGCCAGCAGCTTCTCCTTTACAGGCGGGGACACTGAAGCTTTCTTT,CASSFSFTGGDTEAFF
NA,NA,TRBV27,TRBJ1-5,TGTGCCAGCAGTCCCCAGACAGGTTTGAATCAGCCCCAGCATTTT,CASSPQTGLNQPQHF
NA,NA,TRBV15,TRBJ1-1,TGTGCCACCAGCAGATCCTTCGGGGGGCCGGACACTGAAGCTTTCTTT,CATSRSFGGPDTEAFF
NA,NA,TRBV4-1,TRBJ1-2,TGCGCCAGCAGCCAATTGGGTCTTCTCGACTATGGCTACACCTTC,CASSQLGLLDYGYTF
NA,NA,TRBV9,TRBJ1-2,TGTGCCAGCAGCGTAGGGGCAGATGCTAACTATGGCTACACCTTC,CASSVGADANYGYTF
NA,NA,TRBV6-5,TRBJ1-2,TGTGCCACTGGATGGCGGGCCCGAACTAACTATGGCTACACCTTC,CATGWRARTNYGYTF
few,NA,TRBV6-4,TRBJ2-4,TGTGCCAGCAGTGAACAGGCCCGTGTGGGTCATGGCAAAAACATTCAGTACTTC,CASSEQARVGHGKNIQYF
NA,TRBD1,TRBV2,TRBJ1-4,TGTGCCAGCAGTCGGGACAGGGCTAATCCTAATGAAAAACTGTTTTTT,CASSRDRANPNEKLFF
NA,TRBD2,TRBV28,TRBJ2-3,TGTGCCAGCAGTTCCAGCGGGAGGGCCAAAGATACGCAGTATTTT,CASSSSGRAKDTQYF
NA,TRBD2,TRBV13,TRBJ2-1,TGTGCCAGCAGCTCCACCTCACATTTTAGCGGGAGTCCAAACAATGAGCAGTTCTTC,CASSSTSHFSGSPNNEQFF
NA,TRBD1,TRBV6-6,TRBJ1-5,TGTGCCAGCAGTTACGGGACAGGGAATCAGCCCCAGCATTTT,CASSYGTGNQPQHF
NA,NA,TRBV6-5,TRBJ1-2,TGTGCCAGCAGTTACTCCGTAAACGGACAGCGAGGCGGCTACACCTTC,CASSYSVNGQRGGYTF
few,NA,TRBV4-3,TRBJ2-7,TGCGCCAGCAGCCCCCGGGACTGGGCCGAGCAGTACTTC,CASSPRDWAEQYF
NA,NA,TRBV6-5,TRBJ1-1,TGTGCCAGCAGTTACTCTACGATGGTGAACACTGAAGCTTTCTTT,CASSYSTMVNTEAFF
NA,NA,TRBV7-8,TRBJ1-5,TGTGCCAGCAGCTTAGAGGGTTGGAACGCCGATCAGCCCCAGCATTTT,CASSLEGWNADQPQHF
NA,TRBD1,TRBV19,TRBJ2-1,TGTGCCAGTCTCCCCGGGACAGGATTCTACAATGAGCAGTTCTTC,CASLPGTGFYNEQFF
NA,NA,TRBV7-9,TRBJ1-1,TGTGCCAGCGACACGGGGAACACTGAAGCTTTCTTT,CASDTGNTEAFF
NA,NA,TRBV19,TRBJ2-3,TGTGCCAGTAGTATAACAGCGGGCGCGCAGTATTTT,CASSITAGAQYF
NA,NA,TRBV30,TRBJ1-1,TGTGCCTGGACCCTTAAAAAGGACACTGAAGCTTTCTTT,CAWTLKKDTEAFF
NA,NA,TRBV5-1,TRBJ2-2,TGCGCCAGCAGCTCATCCCCTAGCGAGAAGCTGTTTTTT,CASSSSPSEKLFF
NA,TRBD2,TRBV9,TRBJ2-1,TGTGCCAGCAGCGTAGAAAGGACTAGCGGGAGGAATGAGCAGTTCTTC,CASSVERTSGRNEQFF
NA,NA,TRBV4-1,TRBJ2-1,TGCGCCAGCAGCCCTCCGACTAGTTACAATGAGCAGTTCTTC,CASSPPTSYNEQFF
NA,TRBD1,TRBV25-1,TRBJ2-3,TGTGCCAGCAGTGAATATCGGGGGGACAGGGCCCTGAGAGATACGCAGTATTTT,CASSEYRGDRALRDTQYF
NA,TRBD1,TRBV27,TRBJ1-5,TGTGCCAGCAGTGGGGGACAGCGTAATCAGCCCCAGCATTTT,CASSGGQRNQPQHF
NA,TRBD2,TRBV14,TRBJ2-2,TGTGCCAGCAGCCAAGATCGCCTAGCGGGAGGGCCTCGCACCGGGGAGCTGTTTTTT,CASSQDRLAGGPRTGELFF
once,NA,TRBV4-2,TRBJ1-3,TGTGCCAGCAGCCCCGTGGGTGCCTCTGGAAACACCATATATTTT,CASSPVGASGNTIYF
NA,NA,TRBV6-6,TRBJ2-1,TGTGCCAGCAGTTACTCGGGTCTGAGCGGCAATGAGCAGTTCTTC,CASSYSGLSGNEQFF
once,TRBD2,TRBV5-1,TRBJ2-3,TGCGCCAGCAGCCCGGGGACTAGCGGGAGAGCAGATACGCAGTATTTT,CASSPGTSGRADTQYF
NA,TRBD1,TRBV10-1,TRBJ1-2,TGCGCCAGCAGCTCGACAGGGTGGAACTATGGCTACACCTTC,CASSSTGWNYGYTF
NA,NA,TRBV5-4,TRBJ2-3,TGTGCCAGCAGCTCAAGCGGGCTTCGCACAGATACGCAGTATTTT,CASSSSGLRTDTQYF
NA,TRBD2,TRBV19,TRBJ2-2,TGTGCCAGTAGTAATAGCGGGAGGACCTACACCGGGGAGCTGTTTTTT,CASSNSGRTYTGELFF
NA,NA,TRBV11-2,TRBJ2-7,TGTGCCAGCAGCCGACAGGCCTACGAGCAGTACTTC,CASSRQAYEQYF
NA,NA,TRBV6-5,TRBJ1-1,TGTGCCAGCAGTTCCCGCGTCACTGAAGCTTTCTTT,CASSSRVTEAFF
NA,NA,TRBV19,TRBJ2-3,TGTGCCAGTAGTTCTGCCGGGGACAGCACAGATACGCAGTATTTT,CASSSAGDSTDTQYF
NA,TRBD1,TRBV6-1,TRBJ1-2,TGTGCCAGCAGTGAAACCTCCAGGGACAGGGGGCGAACCTTC,CASSETSRDRGRTF
NA,TRBD2,TRBV7-8,TRBJ2-7,TGTGCCAGCAGCTTAGTCGTCGCGGCTAGCGGGCTTGTCTCCTACGAGCAGTACTTC,CASSLVVAASGLVSYEQYF
NA,NA,TRBV9,TRBJ1-2,TGTGCCAGCAGCGTCGGGAACTATGGCTACACCTTC,CASSVGNYGYTF
few,TRBD1,TRBV20-1,TRBJ1-2,TGCAGTGGACAGGGGATGGTTGGCTACACCTTC,CSGQGMVGYTF
NA,NA,TRBV14,TRBJ2-1,TGTGCCAGCAGCCAAGAGAGGAAGGCTATTGTGCGGTACAATGAGCAGTTCTTC,CASSQERKAIVRYNEQFF
few,NA,TRBV19,TRBJ2-7,TGTGCCAGTAGTGCACCGGGACAAACTAACGAGCAGTACTTC,CASSAPGQTNEQYF